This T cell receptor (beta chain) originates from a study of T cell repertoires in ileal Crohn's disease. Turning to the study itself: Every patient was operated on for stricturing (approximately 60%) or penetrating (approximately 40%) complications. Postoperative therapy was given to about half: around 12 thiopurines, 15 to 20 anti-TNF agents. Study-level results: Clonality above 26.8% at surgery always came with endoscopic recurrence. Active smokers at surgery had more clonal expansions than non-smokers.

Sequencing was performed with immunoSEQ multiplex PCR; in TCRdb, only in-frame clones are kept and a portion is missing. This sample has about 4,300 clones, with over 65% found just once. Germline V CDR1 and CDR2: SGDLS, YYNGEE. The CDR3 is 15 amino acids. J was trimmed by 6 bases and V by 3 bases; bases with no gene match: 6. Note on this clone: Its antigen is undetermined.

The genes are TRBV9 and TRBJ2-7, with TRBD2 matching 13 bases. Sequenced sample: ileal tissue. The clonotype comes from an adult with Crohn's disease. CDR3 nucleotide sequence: TGTGCCAGCAGCGACGGGACTAGCGGGGTGGGCGAGCAGTACTTC. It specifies CASSDGTSGVGEQYF.